These 16 T cell receptor beta chains were sequenced from one sample in a study of cytomegalovirus exposure and HLA in healthy donors (dated by TCRdb to between 2016 and 2019). Receptor libraries were prepared by the immunoSEQ multiplex PCR assay. In its TCRdb copy, this immuneACCESS table keeps in-frame sequences only and misses some clones. Where compared with another copy, unresolved V genes explain less than half of these, and the others have no known cause. The sample has under 150,000 clones on record, 80% to 90% of them singletons. Clones ranked in the top ten supply less than 3.5% of the sample. The sample consisted of PBMCs. The receptors stem from a man younger than 30 in good health and CMV-seronegative.

The V call is TRBV5-1, the J call TRBJ2-5; TRBD1 agrees at 7 bases. After removal of 4 bases from V and 1 base from J, the junction contained 4 bases not matched to a gene. This CDR3 is 14 amino acids long. Per germline, CDR1 SGHRS and CDR2 YFSETQ. CDR3 loop: CASSLGDSQETQYF. CDR3 DNA: TGCGCCAGCAGCCTGGGGGACAGCCAAGAGACCCAGTACTTC.

The chain couples TRBV18 to TRBJ2-3; unclear D gene. V lost 3 bases and J lost 3, with 7 bases in between. The germline V gene has CDR1 KGHSH and CDR2 LQKENI. The CDR3 length is 13 residues. The CDR3 sequence: CASSPLTTDTQYF. The DNA for the CDR3 is TGTGCCAGCTCACCCCTGACTACAGATACGCAGTATTTT.

CDR3 nucleotides: TGTGCCATCGGCGGAGGGGAGCTGTTTTTT. Its translation: CAIGGGELFF. This sequence joins TRBV10-3 and TRBJ2-2; D uncertain. This CDR3 is built from 10 residues. Trimming stripped 8 bases from V and 8 bases from J, with 6 bases between. Germline assignment: CDR1 ENHRY and CDR2 SYGVKD.

This chain connects TRBV2 to TRBJ1-1, with TRBD1 matching over 7 bases. The CDR3 is 14 residues long. V shed 3 bases and J 3 bases; nucleotides not matched to a gene: 4. Germline V CDR1 and CDR2: SNHLY, FYNNEI. For the CDR3, the DNA is TGTGCCAGCAGTGAGGGGCAGGGGGACACTGAAGCTTTCTTT. Translating it yields CASSEGQGDTEAFF.

This chain connects TRBV7-8 to TRBJ2-5; D is unclear. Trimming took 7 bases from V and 13 from J, leaving 7 bases between them. Germline CDR1 SGHVS, CDR2 FQNEAQ. The CDR3 totals 8 residues. The CDR3 bases are TGTGCCAGCAACCAGATGTACTTC. Translating it yields CASNQMYF.

The table lists this clone with a few counts. This chain joins TRBV2 and TRBJ2-7, with D possibly matching TRBD2 (5 bases). Trimming removed 6 bases at V and 5 bases at J, with 23 bases between. Germline values: CDR1 SNHLY, CDR2 FYNNEI. The CDR3 loop spans 16 amino acids. The CDR3 here is CASSPQAPGHGNEQYF. The CDR3 nucleotides read TGTGCCAGCAGCCCCCAGGCCCCGGGCCACGGGAACGAGCAGTACTTC. The variable domain in full, with the rest retrieved from reference TRBV2 and TRBJ2-7, is EPEVTQTPSHQVTQMGQEVILRCVPISNHLYFYWYRQILGQKVEFLVSFYNNEISEKSEIFDDQFSVERPDGSNFTLKIRSTKLEDSAMYFCASSPQAPGHGNEQYFGPGTRLTVT.

In this sample, this clone turned up a few times. The V gene is TRBV6-4, the J gene TRBJ2-3; tentative D call: TRBD2 (5 bases). Between the trimmed V and J ends, which lost 4 bases and 1 base, there was a span of 6 bases. The CDR3 sequence is 13 residues long. Germline CDR1 reads MRHNA; CDR2 reads SNTAGT. The CDR3 spells CASSVSGTDTQYF. In DNA, the CDR3 is TGTGCCAGCAGTGTTAGCGGCACAGATACGCAGTATTTT.

The V and J genes are TRBV4-3 and TRBJ2-6; D ambiguous. The ends were cut back, 1 base at V and 0 bases at J, with 7 bases in the middle. Germline CDR1 is LGHNA and CDR2 is YSLEER. The CDR3 has 16 amino acids. The CDR3 DNA reads TGCGCCAGCAGCCAAGTGCGCAACTCTGGGGCCAACGTCCTGACTTTC. Translating gives CASSQVRNSGANVLTF.

This clone was counted between two and nine times. The genes are TRBV6-5 and TRBJ1-1, with TRBD1 matching over 7 bases. CDR3 length equals 12 residues. Germline V gene sequence: CDR1 MNHEY, CDR2 SVGAGI. The V and J ends lost 6 bases and 6 bases, in that order; junction bases with no gene match: 4. CDR3 sequence reads: CASRNRGSEAFF. The CDR3 DNA reads as TGTGCCAGCAGGAACAGGGGCTCTGAAGCTTTCTTT.

The chain employs TRBV28 and TRBJ2-7; 12 nucleotides line up with TRBD2. The trim removed 6 bases at V and 1 base at J, leaving 4 bases unmatched. Germline CDR1 is MDHEN and CDR2 is SYDVKM. This CDR3 comprises 15 residues. CDR3 DNA: TGTGCCAGCAGCCTAGGGACTAGCGGGTCCTACGAGCAGTACTTC. Amino acids: CASSLGTSGSYEQYF.

The chain employs TRBV11-2 and TRBJ1-5; weak D call: TRBD1 (6 bases). The V end was cut by 4 bases, the J end by 1 base, with 11 bases between. This CDR3 has 15 amino acids. Germline V gene data show CDR1 as SGHAT and CDR2 as FQNNGV. The CDR3 sequence is CASSYAGASNQPQHF. CDR3 DNA sequence: TGTGCCAGCAGCTATGCGGGGGCAAGCAATCAGCCCCAGCATTTT.

J is TRBJ2-1 and V is TRBV7-2; TRBD1 might be the D (6 bases). V dropped 5 bases and J dropped 9 bases, with 20 bases sitting between them. Germline CDR1 reads SGHTA; CDR2 reads FQGNSA. The CDR3 consists of 15 residues. CDR3 nucleotide sequence: TGTGCCAGCAGCCGACTCGGGACCCCGACAGGTGAGCAGTTCTTC. Its protein is CASSRLGTPTGEQFF. The complete variable domain, with remaining parts taken from reference TRBV7-2 and TRBJ2-1, reads GAGVSQSPSNKVTEKGKDVELRCDPISGHTALYWYRQSLGQGLEFLIYFQGNSAPDKSGLPSDRFSAERTGGSVSTLTIQRTQQEDSAVYLCASSRLGTPTGEQFFGPGTRLTVL.

This clone was picked up a small number of times. The CDR3: CASSDRQPYGYTF. As DNA, the CDR3 is TGTGCCAGCAGTGATCGACAGCCCTATGGCTACACCTTC. The chain joins TRBV25-1 to TRBJ1-2; possible D gene TRBD1, 5 bases. Germline lookup yields CDR1 MGHDK and CDR2 SYGVNS. The CDR3 extends over 13 amino acids. The V gene lost 3 bases and the J gene lost 4 bases, with 9 bases spanning the gap.

CDR3 sequence reads: CASRRSSGAFQETQYF. The CDR3 coding sequence is TGTGCCAGCAGAAGGAGTAGCGGAGCGTTTCAAGAGACCCAGTACTTC. The chain recombines TRBV7-2 with TRBJ2-5, with D tentatively TRBD2 (6 bases). Between the trimmed V and J ends, which lost 6 bases and 2 bases, there was a span of 19 bases. Germline V gene lookup returns CDR1 SGHTA and CDR2 FQGNSA. This CDR3 region has 16 residues.

In DNA, the CDR3 is TGTGCCAGCAGCTTGTGGTCTGGCGGGACCCGTACCGAGCAGTACTTC. It codes for CASSLWSGGTRTEQYF. The chain has TRBV5-5 and TRBJ2-7; possible D gene TRBD2, 6 bases. CDR1 and CDR2 (germline): SGHKS, YYEKEE (reference sequence). V lost 1 base and J lost 6, with 20 bases in between. The CDR3 has 16 residues.

This sequence joins TRBV27 and TRBJ2-2; TRBD1 agrees at 10 bases. Germline assignment: CDR1 MNHEY and CDR2 SMNVEV (reference sequence). This CDR3 spans 15 amino acids. The trim removed 3 bases at V and 6 bases at J, leaving 4 bases unmatched. Here the CDR3 reads CASSLGQGSPGELFF. In DNA, the CDR3 is TGTGCCAGCAGTTTGGGACAGGGGAGCCCCGGGGAGCTGTTTTTT.